Reported below is one T cell receptor (beta chain). These data are taken from a study of shared clonotypes between healthy human individuals. In the original analysis: Filtering of immunoSEQ junctional sequences could not match full-length read filtering. Produced via immunoSEQ multiplex PCR; TCRdb's table is partial and in-frame only. V and J calls and clone size come straight from that table; D and trimming were deduced from the DNA. There are about 1 million clones in the sample; about 74% occur only once, and roughly 1.5% lies in the top ten. CDR3 length: 15 amino acids. Germline CDR1 GTSNPN, CDR2 SVGIG (reference sequence). Trimming at V came to 0 bases and at J to 3 bases, leaving 3 bases not matched to a gene.

The source of this sequence is a man aged 18 to 29 in good health. V gene TRBV30 combines with J gene TRBJ1-5, with TRBD1 matching 9 bases. Sequencing was performed on memory CD4+ T cells sorted from blood. Subset defined: CD45RA-negative fraction. The DNA for the CDR3 is TGTGCCTGGAGTGTACGGGACAGGGACAATCAGCCCCAGCATTTT. Protein sequence: CAWSVRDRDNQPQHF. The whole variable domain, remainder taken from reference TRBV30 and TRBJ1-5, is SQTIHQWPATLVQPVGSPLSLECTVEGTSNPNLYWYRQAAGRGLQLLFYSVGIGQISSEVPQNLSASRPQDRQFILSSKKLLLSDSGFYLCAWSVRDRDNQPQHFGDGTRLSIL.